This TCR beta chain is drawn from a study of beta chain features in type 1 diabetes. Study-wide results and limits: Among all four CD4+ subsets, Type 1 diabetes patients had TCRB CDR3s that were moderately but significantly shorter. The VDJ junctions of type 1 diabetes patients carried fewer insertions and more deletions.

Trimming removed 6 bases at V and 2 bases at J, with 14 bases between. CDR1 is MDHEN, CDR2 SYDVKM, per germline. The CDR3 has 14 amino acids. The entirety of the isolated RNA underwent reverse transcription, so expressed TCRB transcripts were sequenced. The table came from immunoSEQ multiplex PCR; TCRdb's copy has only in-frame clones and leaves some out. The table lists under 300,000 clones, under 13% of them singletons. This clone turned up a few times. The antigen is undetermined. The sample was naive CD4+ T cells from blood. The sequence was collected from a man younger than 40 with type 1 diabetes. The gene calls are TRBV28 and TRBJ2-7; TRBD1 might be the D (6 bases). CDR3: CASSTGSWAYEQYF. In DNA, the CDR3 is TGTGCCAGCAGCACAGGGAGTTGGGCCTACGAGCAGTACTTC.